The present TCR beta chain was sequenced within a study of T cells after yellow fever vaccination. Looking at the study overall: With SMART-Seq v4 Ultra Low Input, the fractions containing low cell numbers were prepared. General study findings and limits: Detected again after the booster were most primary-vaccination clones, at almost 97% CD4 and about 90% CD8. Abundant clonotypes from the bulk population could have been carried over as contaminants into FACS-sorted repertoires.

To note about this clonotype: Its antigen remains unidentified.

TCRdb called the 5' RACE reads again in MiXCR, with one record for every CDR3 protein. The sample records hundreds of thousands of distinct CDR3 sequences, roughly an eighth being singletons. CDR3 length: 16 residues. From germline, CDR1 is SEHNR and CDR2 FQNEAQ (reference sequence). With 1 base removed from V and 1 base from J, the gap between germline ends came to 12 bases. V is TRBV7-9 and J is TRBJ2-3; D gene ambiguous. Specimen: PBMCs, collected on the day of the yellow fever booster vaccination. The receptor's source is a man younger than 45 who received the YFV17D yellow fever vaccine. CDR3 sequence (DNA): TGTGCCAGCAGCTTAGATGGCTTAGAGCGCACAGATACGCAGTATTTT. It codes for CASSLDGLERTDTQYF.